The 5 T cell receptor beta chains given below trace back to one sample, sequenced in a study of shared clonotypes between healthy human individuals. Using immunoSEQ multiplex PCR, the repertoire was profiled, and TCRdb retains in-frame clones only, with some absent. Of around 580,000 clones listed, roughly 98% are singletons. CD8 cells regarded as naive lacked CD45RO, were positively chosen for CCR7, and omitted terminally differentiated effector memory CD45RA+ cells. Sequenced sample: naive CD8+ T cells sorted from blood. Receptors originate from a man younger than 45 in good health.

This sequence joins TRBV7-6 and TRBJ2-7; 12 nucleotides align to TRBD2. Trimming at V came to 0 bases and at J to 6 bases, leaving 9 bases not matched to a gene. This CDR3 region has 17 residues. CDR1 and CDR2 (germline): SGHVS, FNYEAQ. The DNA for the CDR3 is TGTGCCAGCAGCTTAGCGGGGGGCCTAGCGGGAGGGAGCGAGCAGTACTTC. Encoded protein: CASSLAGGLAGGSEQYF.

The rearrangement joins TRBV28 to TRBJ2-3; the D gene is possibly TRBD2 (6 bases). Germline V gene lookup returns CDR1 MDHEN and CDR2 SYDVKM. Trimming cost V 1 base and J 6 bases, with 17 bases left between them. This CDR3 region has 16 residues. The CDR3 nucleotides are TGTGCCAGCAGTTTATTAGAACAGAAAGGAGGGGATACGCAGTATTTT. Translated, it gives CASSLLEQKGGDTQYF.

V usage is TRBV7-8 and J usage is TRBJ1-3, with D unclear. Per the germline V gene, CDR1 is SGHVS and CDR2 is FQNEAQ. The length of the CDR3 is 16 residues. Trimming removed 2 bases from V and 1 base from J, with 12 bases in between. DNA of the CDR3: TGTGCCAGCAGCTTATTCGGAGGGCCATCTGGAAACACCATATATTTT. It encodes CASSLFGGPSGNTIYF.

Details on this clone: Within the sample, other DNA sequences also encode this same CDR3. V and J are TRBV28 and TRBJ2-7; the D is unclear. The CDR3 totals 14 residues. V lost 5 bases and J 0 bases, leaving 11 bases between the germline ends. CDR1 and CDR2 (germline): MDHEN, SYDVKM. CDR3 sequence: CASSPRGSSYEQYF. As DNA, the CDR3 is TGTGCCAGCAGTCCTCGAGGAAGCTCCTACGAGCAGTACTTC. The full variable domain, completed using reference TRBV28 and TRBJ2-7, is DVKVTQSSRYLVKRTGEKVFLECVQDMDHENMFWYRQDPGLGLRLIYFSYDVKMKEKGDIPEGYSVSREKKERFSLILESASTNQTSMYLCASSPRGSSYEQYFGPGTRLTVT.

This chain's CDR3 is CASSLAGGNQETQYF. The CDR3 bases are TGTGCCAGCAGCTTAGCGGGAGGGAACCAAGAGACCCAGTACTTC. The chain combines TRBV7-3 with TRBJ2-5, with TRBD2 matching 9 bases. This CDR3 has 15 residues. V was pared by 2 bases and J by 0 bases, with 1 base of the junction left unmatched. CDR1 is SGHTA, CDR2 FQGTGA, per germline. The variable domain in full, completed from reference TRBV7-3 and TRBJ2-5, reads GAGVSQTPSNKVTEKGKYVELRCDPISGHTALYWYRQSLGQGPEFLIYFQGTGAADDSGLPNDRFFAVRPEGSVSTLKIQRTERGDSAVYLCASSLAGGNQETQYFGPGTRLLVL.